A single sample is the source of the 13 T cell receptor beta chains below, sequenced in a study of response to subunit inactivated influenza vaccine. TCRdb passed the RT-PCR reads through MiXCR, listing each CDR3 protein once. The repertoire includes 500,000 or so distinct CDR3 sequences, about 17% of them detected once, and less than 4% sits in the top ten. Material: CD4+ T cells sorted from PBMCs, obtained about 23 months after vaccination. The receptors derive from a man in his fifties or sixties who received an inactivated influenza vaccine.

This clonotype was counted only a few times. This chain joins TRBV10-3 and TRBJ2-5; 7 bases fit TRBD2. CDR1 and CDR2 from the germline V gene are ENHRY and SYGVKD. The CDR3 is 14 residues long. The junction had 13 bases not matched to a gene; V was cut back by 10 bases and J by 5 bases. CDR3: CASSRLAALETQYF. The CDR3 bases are TGTGCCAGCTCGAGGCTAGCGGCTTTGGAGACCCAGTACTTC.

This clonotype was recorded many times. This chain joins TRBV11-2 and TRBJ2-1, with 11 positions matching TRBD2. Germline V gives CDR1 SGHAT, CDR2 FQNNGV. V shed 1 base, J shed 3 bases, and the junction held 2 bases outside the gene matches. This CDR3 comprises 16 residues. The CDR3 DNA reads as TGTGCCAGCAGCTTAGTAGCGGGAGGGCACTACAATGAGCAGTTCTTC. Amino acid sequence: CASSLVAGGHYNEQFF.

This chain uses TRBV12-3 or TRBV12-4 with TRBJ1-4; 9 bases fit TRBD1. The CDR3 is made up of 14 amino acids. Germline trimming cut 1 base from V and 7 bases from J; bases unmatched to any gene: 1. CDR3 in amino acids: CASSLGTGVEKLFF. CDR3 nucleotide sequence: TGTGCCAGCAGTTTAGGGACAGGGGTTGAAAAACTGTTTTTT.

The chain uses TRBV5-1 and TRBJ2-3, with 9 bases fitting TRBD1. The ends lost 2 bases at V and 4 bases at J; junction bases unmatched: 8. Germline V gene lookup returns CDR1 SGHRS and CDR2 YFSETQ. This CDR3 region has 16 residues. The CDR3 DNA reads TGCGCCAGCAGCTTCCACGGACAGGGGTCCGCAGATACGCAGTATTTT. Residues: CASSFHGQGSADTQYF.

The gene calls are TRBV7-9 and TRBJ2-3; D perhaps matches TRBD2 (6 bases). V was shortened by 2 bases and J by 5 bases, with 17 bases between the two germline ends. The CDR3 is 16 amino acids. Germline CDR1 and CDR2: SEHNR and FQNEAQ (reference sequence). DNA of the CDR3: TGTGCCAGCAGCTTATCGCAGCTTCGAGCGGGAGATACGCAGTATTTT. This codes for CASSLSQLRAGDTQYF.

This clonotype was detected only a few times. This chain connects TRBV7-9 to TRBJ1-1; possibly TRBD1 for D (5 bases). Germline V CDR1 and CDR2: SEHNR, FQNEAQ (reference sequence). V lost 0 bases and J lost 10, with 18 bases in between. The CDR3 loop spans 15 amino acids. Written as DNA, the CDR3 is TGTGCCAGCAGCTTAGCTAGTGGGCAGGGCGTGAGAGCTTTCTTT. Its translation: CASSLASGQGVRAFF.

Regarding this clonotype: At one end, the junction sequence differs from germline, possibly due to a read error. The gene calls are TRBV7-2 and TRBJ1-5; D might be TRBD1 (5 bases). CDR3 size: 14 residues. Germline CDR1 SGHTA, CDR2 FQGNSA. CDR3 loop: CASSEGRVIQPQHF. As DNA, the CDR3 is TGTGCCAGCAGTGAGGGCAGGGTCATTCAGCCTCAGCATTTT. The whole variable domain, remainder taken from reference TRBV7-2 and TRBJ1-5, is GAGVSQSPSNKVTEKGKDVELRCDPISGHTALYWYRQSLGQGLEFLIYFQGNSAPDKSGLPSDRFSAERTGGSVSTLTIQRTQQEDSAVYLCASSEGRVIQPQHFGDGTRLSIL.

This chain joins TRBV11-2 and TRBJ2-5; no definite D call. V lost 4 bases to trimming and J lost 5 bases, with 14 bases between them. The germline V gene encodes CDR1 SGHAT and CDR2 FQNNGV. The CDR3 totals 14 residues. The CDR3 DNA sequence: TGTGCCAGCAGCTCACCGGGCCCGTGGGAGACCCAGTACTTC. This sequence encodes CASSSPGPWETQYF.

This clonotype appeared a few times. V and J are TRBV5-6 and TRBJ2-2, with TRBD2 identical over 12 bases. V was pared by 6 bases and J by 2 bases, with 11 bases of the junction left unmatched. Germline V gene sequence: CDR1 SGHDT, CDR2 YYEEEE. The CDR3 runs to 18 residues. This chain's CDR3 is CASTLLAGGKLNTGELFF. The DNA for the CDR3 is TGTGCCAGCACCCTCCTAGCGGGGGGGAAACTTAACACCGGGGAGCTGTTTTTT. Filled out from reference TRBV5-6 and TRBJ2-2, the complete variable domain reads DAGVTQSPTHLIKTRGQQVTLRCSPKSGHDTVSWYQQALGQGPQFIFQYYEEEERQRGNFPDRFSGHQFPNYSSELNVNALLLGDSALYLCASTLLAGGKLNTGELFFGEGSRLTVL.

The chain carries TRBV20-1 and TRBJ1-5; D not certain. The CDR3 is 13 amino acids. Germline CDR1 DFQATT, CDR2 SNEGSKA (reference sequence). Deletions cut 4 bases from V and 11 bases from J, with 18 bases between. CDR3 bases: TGCAGTGCTACTTCGACACTCCGCTCGACCCAGCATTTT. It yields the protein CSATSTLRSTQHF.

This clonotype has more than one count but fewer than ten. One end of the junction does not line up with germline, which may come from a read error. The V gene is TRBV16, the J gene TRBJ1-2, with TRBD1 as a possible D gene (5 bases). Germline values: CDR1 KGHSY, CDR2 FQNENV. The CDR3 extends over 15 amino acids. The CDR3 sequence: CASSQSSGAGYGYTF. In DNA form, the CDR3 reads TGTGCCAGCAGCCAATCTTCTGGGGCGGGCTATGGCTACACGTTC. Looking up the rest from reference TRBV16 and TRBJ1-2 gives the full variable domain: GEEVAQTPKHLVRGEGQKAKLYCAPIKGHSYVFWYQQVLKNEFKFLISFQNENVFDETGMPKERFSAKCLPNSPCSLEIQATKLEDSAVYFCASSQSSGAGYGYTFGSGTRLTVV.

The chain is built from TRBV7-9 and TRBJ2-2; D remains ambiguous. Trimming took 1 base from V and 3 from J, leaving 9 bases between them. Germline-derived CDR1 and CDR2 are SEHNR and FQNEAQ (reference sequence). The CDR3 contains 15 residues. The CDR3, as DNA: TGTGCCAGCAGCTTAGAGTTTCAGGACACCGGGGAGCTGTTTTTT. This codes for CASSLEFQDTGELFF.

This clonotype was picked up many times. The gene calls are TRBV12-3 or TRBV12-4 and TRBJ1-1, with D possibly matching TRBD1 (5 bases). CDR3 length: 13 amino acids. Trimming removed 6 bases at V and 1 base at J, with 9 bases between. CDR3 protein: CASSRQSNTEAFF. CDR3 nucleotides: TGTGCCAGCAGCCGACAGTCGAACACTGAAGCTTTCTTT.